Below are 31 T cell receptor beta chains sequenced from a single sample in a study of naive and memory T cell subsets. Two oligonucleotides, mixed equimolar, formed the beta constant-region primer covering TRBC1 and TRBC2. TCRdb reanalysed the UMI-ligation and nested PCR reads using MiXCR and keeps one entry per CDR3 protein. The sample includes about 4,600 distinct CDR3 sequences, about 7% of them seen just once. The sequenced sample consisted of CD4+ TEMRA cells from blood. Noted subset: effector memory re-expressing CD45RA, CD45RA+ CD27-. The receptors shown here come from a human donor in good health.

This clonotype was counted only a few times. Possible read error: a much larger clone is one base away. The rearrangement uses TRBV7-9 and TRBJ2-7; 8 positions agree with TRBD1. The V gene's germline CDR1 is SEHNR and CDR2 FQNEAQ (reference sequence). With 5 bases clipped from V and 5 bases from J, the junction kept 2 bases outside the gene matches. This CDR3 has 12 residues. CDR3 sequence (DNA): TGTGCCAGCAGCGCGACAGGGGACGAGCAGTACTTC. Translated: CASSATGDEQYF.

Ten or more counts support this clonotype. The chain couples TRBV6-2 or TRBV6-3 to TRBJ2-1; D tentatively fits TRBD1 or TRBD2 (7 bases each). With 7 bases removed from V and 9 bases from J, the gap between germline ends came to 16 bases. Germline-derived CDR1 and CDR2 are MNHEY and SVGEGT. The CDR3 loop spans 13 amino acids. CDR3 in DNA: TGTGCCAGCACCTCGACAGGGAGGGGTGAGCAGTTCTTC. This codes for CASTSTGRGEQFF.

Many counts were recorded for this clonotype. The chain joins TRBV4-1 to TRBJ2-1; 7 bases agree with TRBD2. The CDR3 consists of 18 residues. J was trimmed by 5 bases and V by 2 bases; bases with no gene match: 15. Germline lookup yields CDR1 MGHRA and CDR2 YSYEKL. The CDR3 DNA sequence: TGCGCCAGCAGCCAATTAAGAGGACTAGAGTCACTTAACAATGAGCAGTTCTTC. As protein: CASSQLRGLESLNNEQFF.

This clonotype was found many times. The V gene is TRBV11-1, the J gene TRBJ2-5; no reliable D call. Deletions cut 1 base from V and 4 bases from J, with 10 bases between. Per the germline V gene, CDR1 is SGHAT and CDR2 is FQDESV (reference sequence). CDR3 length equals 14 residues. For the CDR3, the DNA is TGTGCCAGCAGCTTAGTGAATAGCCCAGAGACCCAGTACTTC. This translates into CASSLVNSPETQYF.

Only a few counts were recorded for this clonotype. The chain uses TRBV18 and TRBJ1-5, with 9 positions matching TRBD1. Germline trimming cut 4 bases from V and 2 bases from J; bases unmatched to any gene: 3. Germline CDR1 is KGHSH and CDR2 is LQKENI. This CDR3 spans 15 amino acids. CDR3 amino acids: CASSLWDRGNQPQHF. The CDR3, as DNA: TGTGCCAGCTCACTCTGGGACAGGGGCAATCAGCCCCAGCATTTT.

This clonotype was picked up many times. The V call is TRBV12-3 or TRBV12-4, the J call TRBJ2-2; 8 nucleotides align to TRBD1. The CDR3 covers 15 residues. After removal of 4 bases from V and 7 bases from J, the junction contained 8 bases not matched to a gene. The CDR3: CASSYRTGFFGELFF. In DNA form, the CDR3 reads TGTGCCAGCAGTTACAGGACAGGGTTCTTCGGGGAGCTGTTTTTT.

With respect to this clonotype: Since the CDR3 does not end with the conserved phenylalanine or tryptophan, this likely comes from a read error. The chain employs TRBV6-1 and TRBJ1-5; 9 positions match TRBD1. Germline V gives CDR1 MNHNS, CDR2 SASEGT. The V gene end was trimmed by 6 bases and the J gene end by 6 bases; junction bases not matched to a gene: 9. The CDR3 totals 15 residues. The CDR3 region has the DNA TGTGCCAGCAGCGTTACAGGGGGCCGGGGTCAGCCCCAGCATTCT. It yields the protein CASSVTGGRGQPQHS.

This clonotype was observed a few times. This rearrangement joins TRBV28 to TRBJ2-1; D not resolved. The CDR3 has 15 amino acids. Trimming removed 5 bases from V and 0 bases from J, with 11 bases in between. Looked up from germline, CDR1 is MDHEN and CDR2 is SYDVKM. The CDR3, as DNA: TGTGCCAGCAGTACCAGGCCCAGCTCCTACAATGAGCAGTTCTTC. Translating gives CASSTRPSSYNEQFF.

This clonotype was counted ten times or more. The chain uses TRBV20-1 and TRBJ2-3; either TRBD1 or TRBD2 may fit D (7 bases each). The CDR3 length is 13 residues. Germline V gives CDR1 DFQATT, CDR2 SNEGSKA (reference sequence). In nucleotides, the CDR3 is TGCAGCTGGGAGGGGGCGGGCACAGATACGCAGTATTTT. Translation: CSWEGAGTDTQYF.

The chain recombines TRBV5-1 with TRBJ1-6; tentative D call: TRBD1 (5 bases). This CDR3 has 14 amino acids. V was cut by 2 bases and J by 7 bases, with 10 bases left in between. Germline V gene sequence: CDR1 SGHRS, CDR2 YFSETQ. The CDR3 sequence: CASSFDRGNSPLHF. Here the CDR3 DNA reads TGCGCCAGCAGCTTCGATAGGGGAAATTCACCCCTCCACTTT.

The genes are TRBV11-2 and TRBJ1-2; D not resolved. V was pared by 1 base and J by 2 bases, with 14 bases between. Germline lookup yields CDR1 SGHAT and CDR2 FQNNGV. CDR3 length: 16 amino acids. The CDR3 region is CASSLGEAQANYGYTF. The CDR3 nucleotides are TGTGCCAGCAGCTTAGGCGAAGCGCAGGCCAACTATGGCTACACCTTC.

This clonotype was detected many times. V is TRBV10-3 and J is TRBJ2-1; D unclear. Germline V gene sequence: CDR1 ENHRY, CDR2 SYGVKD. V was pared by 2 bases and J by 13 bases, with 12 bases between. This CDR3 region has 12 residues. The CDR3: CAISENPPRQFF. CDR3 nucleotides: TGTGCCATCAGTGAGAATCCACCACGTCAGTTCTTC.

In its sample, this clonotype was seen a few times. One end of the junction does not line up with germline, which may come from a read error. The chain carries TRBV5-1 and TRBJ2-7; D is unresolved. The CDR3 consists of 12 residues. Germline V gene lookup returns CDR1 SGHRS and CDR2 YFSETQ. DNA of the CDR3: TGCGCCAGCAGCTTGGTCTCCCACGAGCAGTACTTC. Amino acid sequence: CASSLVSHEQYF. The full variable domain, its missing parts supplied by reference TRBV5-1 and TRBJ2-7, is KAGVTQTPRYLIKTRGQQVTLSCSPISGHRSVSWYQQTPGQGLQFLFEYFSETQRNKGNFPGRFSGRQFSNSRSEMNVSTLELGDSALYLCASSLVSHEQYFGPGTRLTVT.

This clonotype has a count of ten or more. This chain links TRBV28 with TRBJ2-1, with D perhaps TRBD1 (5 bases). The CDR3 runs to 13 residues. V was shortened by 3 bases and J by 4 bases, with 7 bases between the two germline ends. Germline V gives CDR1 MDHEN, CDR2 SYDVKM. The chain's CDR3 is CASSLDTYNEQFF. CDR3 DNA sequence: TGTGCCAGCAGTTTGGACACGTACAATGAGCAGTTCTTC.

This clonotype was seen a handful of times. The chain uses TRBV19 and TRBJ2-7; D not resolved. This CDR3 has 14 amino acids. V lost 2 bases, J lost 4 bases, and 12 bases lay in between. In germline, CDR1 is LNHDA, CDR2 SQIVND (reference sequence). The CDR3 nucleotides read TGTGCCAGTAGTATATCCTCGACCGGATACGAGCAGTACTTC. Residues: CASSISSTGYEQYF.

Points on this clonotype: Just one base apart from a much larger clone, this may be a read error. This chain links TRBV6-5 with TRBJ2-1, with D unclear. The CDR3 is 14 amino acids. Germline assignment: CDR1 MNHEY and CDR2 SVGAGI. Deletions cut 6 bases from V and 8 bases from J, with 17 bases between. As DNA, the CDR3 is TGTGCCAGCAGCCCCGTTACCCGTGGCCATGAGCAGTTCTTC. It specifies CASSPVTRGHEQFF.

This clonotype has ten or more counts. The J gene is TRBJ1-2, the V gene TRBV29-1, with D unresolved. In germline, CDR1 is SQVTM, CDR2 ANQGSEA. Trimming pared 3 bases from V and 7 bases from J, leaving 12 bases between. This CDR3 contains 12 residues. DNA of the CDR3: TGCAGCGTTGATGCTGGCCAAGGTGGCTACACCTTC. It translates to CSVDAGQGGYTF. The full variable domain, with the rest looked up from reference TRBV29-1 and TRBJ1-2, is SAVISQKPSRDICQRGTSLTIQCQVDSQVTMMFWYRQQPGQSLTLIATANQGSEATYESGFVIDKFPISRPNLTFSTLTVSNMSPEDSSIYLCSVDAGQGGYTFGSGTRLTVV.

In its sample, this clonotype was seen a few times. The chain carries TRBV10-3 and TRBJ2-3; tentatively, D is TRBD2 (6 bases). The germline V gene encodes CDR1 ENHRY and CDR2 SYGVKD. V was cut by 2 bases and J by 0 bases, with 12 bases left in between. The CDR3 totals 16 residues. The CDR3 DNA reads TGTGCCATCAGTGAGAGGGCTGGGACTAGCACAGATACGCAGTATTTT. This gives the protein CAISERAGTSTDTQYF.

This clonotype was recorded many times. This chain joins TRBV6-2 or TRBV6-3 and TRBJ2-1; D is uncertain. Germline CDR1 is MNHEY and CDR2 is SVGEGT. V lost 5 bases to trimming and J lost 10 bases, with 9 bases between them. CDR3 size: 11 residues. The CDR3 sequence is CASSASREQFF. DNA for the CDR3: TGTGCCAGCAGTGCTTCTAGGGAGCAGTTCTTC.

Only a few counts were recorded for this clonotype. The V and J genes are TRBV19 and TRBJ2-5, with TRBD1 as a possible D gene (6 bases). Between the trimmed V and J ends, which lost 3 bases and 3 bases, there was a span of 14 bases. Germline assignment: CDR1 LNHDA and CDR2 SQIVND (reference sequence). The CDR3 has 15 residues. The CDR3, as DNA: TGTGCCAGTAGTATGGTGGGACACACGAAAGAGACCCAGTACTTC. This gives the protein CASSMVGHTKETQYF.

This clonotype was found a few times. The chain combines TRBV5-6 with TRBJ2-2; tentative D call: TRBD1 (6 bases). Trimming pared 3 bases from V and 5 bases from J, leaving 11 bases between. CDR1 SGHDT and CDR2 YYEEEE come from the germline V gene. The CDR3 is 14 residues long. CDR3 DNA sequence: TGTGCCAGCAGCTCACAGGGTTGGACCGGGGAGCTGTTTTTT. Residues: CASSSQGWTGELFF.

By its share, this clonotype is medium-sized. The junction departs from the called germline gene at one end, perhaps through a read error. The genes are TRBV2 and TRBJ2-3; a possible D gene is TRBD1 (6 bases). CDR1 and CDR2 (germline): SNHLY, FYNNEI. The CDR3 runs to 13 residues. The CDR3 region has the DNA TGTGCAAGCAACCCAGGGGAAGGAGATACGCAGTATTTT. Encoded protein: CASNPGEGDTQYF. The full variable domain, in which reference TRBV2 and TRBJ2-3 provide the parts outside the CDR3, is EPEVTQTPSHQVTQMGQEVILRCVPISNHLYFYWYRQILGQKVEFLVSFYNNEISEKSEIFDDQFSVERPDGSNFTLKIRSTKLEDSAMYFCASNPGEGDTQYFGPGTRLTVL.

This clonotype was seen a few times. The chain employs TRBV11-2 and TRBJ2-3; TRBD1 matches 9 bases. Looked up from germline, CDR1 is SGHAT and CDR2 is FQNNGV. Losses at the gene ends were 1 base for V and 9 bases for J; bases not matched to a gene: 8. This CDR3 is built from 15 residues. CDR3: CASSLVRDRVSTQYF. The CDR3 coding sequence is TGTGCCAGCAGCTTAGTCCGGGACAGGGTTTCGACGCAGTATTTT.

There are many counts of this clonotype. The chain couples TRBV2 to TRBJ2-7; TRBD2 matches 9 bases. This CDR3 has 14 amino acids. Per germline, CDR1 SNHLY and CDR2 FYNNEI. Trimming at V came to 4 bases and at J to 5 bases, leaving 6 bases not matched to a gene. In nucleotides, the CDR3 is TGTGCCAGCAGTGTAAGCGGGAGGCGAGACGAGCAGTACTTC. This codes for CASSVSGRRDEQYF.

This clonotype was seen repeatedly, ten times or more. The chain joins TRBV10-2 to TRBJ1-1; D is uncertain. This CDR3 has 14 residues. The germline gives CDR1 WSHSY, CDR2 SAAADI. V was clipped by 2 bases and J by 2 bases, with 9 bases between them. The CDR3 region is CASSEVAANTEAFF. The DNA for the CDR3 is TGCGCCAGCAGTGAGGTGGCAGCAAACACTGAAGCTTTCTTT.

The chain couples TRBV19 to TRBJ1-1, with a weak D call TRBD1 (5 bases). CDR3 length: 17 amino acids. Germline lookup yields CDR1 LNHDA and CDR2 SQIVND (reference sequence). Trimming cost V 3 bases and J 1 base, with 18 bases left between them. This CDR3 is CASSIPGTARTNTEAFF. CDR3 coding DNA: TGTGCCAGTAGTATCCCAGGGACCGCTAGAACGAACACTGAAGCTTTCTTT. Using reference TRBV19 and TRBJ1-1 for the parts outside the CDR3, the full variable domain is DGGITQSPKYLFRKEGQNVTLSCEQNLNHDAMYWYRQDPGQGLRLIYYSQIVNDFQKGDIAEGYSVSREKKESFPLTVTSAQKNPTAFYLCASSIPGTARTNTEAFFGQGTRLTVV.

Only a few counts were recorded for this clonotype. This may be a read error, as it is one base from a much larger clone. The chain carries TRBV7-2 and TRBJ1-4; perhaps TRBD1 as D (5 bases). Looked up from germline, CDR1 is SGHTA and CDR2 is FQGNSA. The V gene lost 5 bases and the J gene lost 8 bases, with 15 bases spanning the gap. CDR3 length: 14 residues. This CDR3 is CASSLLGGDEKLFF. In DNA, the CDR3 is TGTGCCAGCAGCCTTCTGGGGGGGGACGAAAAACTGTTTTTT.

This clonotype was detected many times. The CDR3 bases are TGTGCCAGCAGTTCGCTCCGAACCGACAAATACGAGCAGTACTTC. Residues: CASSSLRTDKYEQYF. The chain combines TRBV6-6 with TRBJ2-7, with D uncertain. CDR3 size: 15 residues. Trimming pared 4 bases from V and 4 bases from J, leaving 17 bases between. CDR1 is MNHNY and CDR2 is SVGAGI in the germline V gene (reference sequence).

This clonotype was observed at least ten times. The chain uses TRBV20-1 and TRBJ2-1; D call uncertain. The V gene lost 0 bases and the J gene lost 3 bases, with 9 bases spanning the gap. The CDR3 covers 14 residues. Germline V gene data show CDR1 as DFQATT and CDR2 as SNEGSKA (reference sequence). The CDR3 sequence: CSARDYGLYNEQFF. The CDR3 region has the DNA TGCAGTGCTAGAGACTACGGTCTCTACAATGAGCAGTTCTTC.

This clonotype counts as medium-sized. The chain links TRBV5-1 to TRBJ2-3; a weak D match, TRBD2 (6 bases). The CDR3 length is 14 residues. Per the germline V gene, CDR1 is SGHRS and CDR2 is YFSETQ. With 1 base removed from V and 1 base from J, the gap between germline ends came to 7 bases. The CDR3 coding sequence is TGCGCCAGCAGCTTGTCTAGCGGCACAGATACGCAGTATTTT. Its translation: CASSLSSGTDTQYF.

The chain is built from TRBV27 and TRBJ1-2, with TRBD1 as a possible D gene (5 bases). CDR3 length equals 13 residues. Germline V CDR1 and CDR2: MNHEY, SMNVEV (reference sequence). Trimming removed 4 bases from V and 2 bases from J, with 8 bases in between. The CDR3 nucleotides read TGTGCCAGCAGTTCGACAGCAAACTATGGCTACACCTTC. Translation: CASSSTANYGYTF.